This T cell receptor beta chain was found in a study of T cells after yellow fever vaccination. The study's findings and limits: A secondary response was less intense yet reached its peak sooner, at day 5 versus 15. Most clones from primary vaccination resurfaced after the booster (about 95% CD4, around 90% CD8). The presence of abundant clonotypes contaminating from the bulk population was possible in FACS-sorted repertoires.

CDR3 length: 17 residues. V shed 0 bases and J 4 bases; nucleotides not matched to a gene: 2. Looked up from germline, CDR1 is ENHRY and CDR2 is SYGVKD. A few counts support this clonotype. Its antigen remains unknown. Conversion of TCR transcripts into cDNA relied on 5'RACE template switching, which added a universal primer site and UMIs. Each CDR3 protein gets one entry after TCRdb re-called the 5' RACE reads with MiXCR. Of some 290,000 distinct CDR3 sequences listed, approximately 11% are singletons. This TCR came from a man younger than 35 who received the YFV17D yellow fever vaccine. The sample consisted of CD4+ T cells sorted from PBMCs, taken 45 days after the yellow fever booster vaccination. The chain recombines TRBV10-3 with TRBJ2-1; 14 positions agree with TRBD2. CDR3 bases: TGTGCCATCAGTGAGTCTAGGACTAGCGGGGGGTACAATGAGCAGTTCTTC. Its translation is CAISESRTSGGYNEQFF.